This TCR beta chain was identified during a study of blood T cell repertoires in COVID-19. The wider study: Sources were T cells, B-cell-depleted T cells, or PBMCs; the material itself was cDNA or gDNA.

Adults between about 18 and 95 years of age took part from more than 20 US areas. Participants reported their clinical history, and cohort assignment relied on those reports. Two negative PCRs, clearance, or symptom resolution were required of recovered Cohort 3 donors. Data came from immunoSEQ multiplex PCR; TCRdb stores just in-frame clones and leaves some out. The sample has 450,000 to 500,000 clones, roughly nine tenths seen once. Trimming removed 2 bases from V and 0 bases from J, with 11 bases in between. The CDR3 sequence is 15 residues long. The V gene's germline CDR1 is SGHNT and CDR2 YYREEE (reference sequence).

The sequence was collected from an older woman who had recovered from COVID-19. Sequenced sample: PBMCs or T cells enriched from blood (not recorded which). This rearrangement joins TRBV5-4 to TRBJ1-1; D is possibly TRBD1 (5 bases). CDR3 region: CASSFLDSMNTEAFF. In nucleotides, the CDR3 is TGTGCCAGCAGCTTCCTTGACAGTATGAACACTGAAGCTTTCTTT.